Listed below are T cell receptor beta chains from one sample, sequenced in a study of blood T cell repertoires in COVID-19. TCRdb's copy holds only in-frame clones and misses some; the assay was immunoSEQ multiplex PCR. Seen here are roughly 120,000 clones, about 90% observed once, and the top ten hold roughly 5%. The specimen was peripheral blood. The receptors originated from a human donor in a cohort sampled during active COVID-19. Both conserved end residues are part of each CDR3. Only some rows state a clone size, as once, few, many or a class for expanded clones.

j_gene	len	abundance	v_gene	CDR3aa
TRBJ2-3	15	.	TRBV4-1	CASSQVSPPGDTQYF
TRBJ2-3	13	.	TRBV5-1	CASRPNGADTQYF
TRBJ2-3	14	.	TRBV19	CASSTSGGADTQYF
TRBJ2-5	15	.	TRBV5-4	CASTRSGLAGETQYF
TRBJ1-1	14	once	TRBV6-5	CATASGQGHTEAFF
TRBJ2-1	15	.	TRBV9	CASSVGGGMGNEQFF
TRBJ2-2	15	.	TRBV11-2	CASSLFSGRAGELFF
TRBJ2-4	14	.	TRBV10-3	CATSPGQGKNIQYF
TRBJ1-2	17	.	TRBV6-2/TRBV6-3	CASSYSRSGTGTYGYTF
TRBJ1-3	16	.	TRBV5-1	CASSLDSVLSGNTIYF
TRBJ2-1	16	.	TRBV9	CASSVESSGADNEQFF
TRBJ1-6	13	few	TRBV14	CASSPLGSSPLHF
TRBJ1-6	16	.	TRBV2	CASVRTRLVNNSPLHF
TRBJ1-6	19	.	TRBV4-3	CASSQDRAGRSSYNSPLHF
TRBJ1-1	14	.	TRBV10-3	CAISAGTGIYEAFF
TRBJ2-3	15	.	TRBV7-9	CASSEMTGYSDTQYF
TRBJ1-2	13	.	TRBV10-2	CASSQEANYGYTF
TRBJ1-1	14	.	TRBV5-1	CASRGVGPDTEAFF
TRBJ2-2	16	.	TRBV18	CASSLLTGSNTGELFF
TRBJ2-1	16	few	TRBV6-4	CASSDLAGGGSDEQFF
TRBJ2-5	13	.	TRBV7-7	CASSSGLRETQYF
TRBJ2-2	14	.	TRBV5-8	CASSFGQGTGELFF
TRBJ1-3	14	.	TRBV29-1	CSVLTGSSGNTIYF
TRBJ2-3	14	.	TRBV5-1	CASSKQGGTDTQYF
TRBJ1-2	13	.	TRBV6-5	CASNPRVSYGYTF
TRBJ2-7	12	.	TRBV24-1	CATSDSKREQYF
TRBJ1-5	16	.	TRBV3-1/TRBV3-2	CASSQGTGYSNQPQHF
TRBJ2-7	16	.	TRBV9	CASSVGIKQGINEQYF
TRBJ1-4	16	.	TRBV18	CASSPFTGPTNEKLFF
TRBJ2-2	13	.	TRBV29-1	CSVGRENTGELFF
TRBJ1-1	13	.	TRBV18	CASSFSSGTEAFF
TRBJ1-1	13	.	TRBV9	CASSVQFGTEAFF
TRBJ2-1	17	.	TRBV24-1	CATSGGLAGRGRDEQFF